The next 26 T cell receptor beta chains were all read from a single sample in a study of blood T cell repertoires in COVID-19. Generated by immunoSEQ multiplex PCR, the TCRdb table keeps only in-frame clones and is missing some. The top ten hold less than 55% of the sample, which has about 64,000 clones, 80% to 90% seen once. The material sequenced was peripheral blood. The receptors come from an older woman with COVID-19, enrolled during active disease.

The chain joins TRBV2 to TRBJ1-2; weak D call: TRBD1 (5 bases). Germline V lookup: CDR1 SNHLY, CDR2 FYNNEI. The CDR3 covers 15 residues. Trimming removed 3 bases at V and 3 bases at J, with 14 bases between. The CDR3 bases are TGTGCCAGCAGTGATAACAGGCGATCTTACTATGGCTACACCTTC. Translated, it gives CASSDNRRSYYGYTF.

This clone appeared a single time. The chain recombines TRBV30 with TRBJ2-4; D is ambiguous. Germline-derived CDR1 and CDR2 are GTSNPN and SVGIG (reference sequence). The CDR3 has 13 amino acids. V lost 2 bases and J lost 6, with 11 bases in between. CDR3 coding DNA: TGTGCCTGGAGTAACGAGGTGGGAAACATTCAGTACTTC. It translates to CAWSNEVGNIQYF.

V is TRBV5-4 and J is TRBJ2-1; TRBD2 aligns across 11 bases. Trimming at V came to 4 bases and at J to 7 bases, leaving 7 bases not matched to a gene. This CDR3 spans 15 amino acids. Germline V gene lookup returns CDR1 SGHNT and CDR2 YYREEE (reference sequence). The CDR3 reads CASSPTSGAGNEQFF. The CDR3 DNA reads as TGTGCCAGCAGCCCGACTAGCGGGGCGGGGAATGAGCAGTTCTTC.

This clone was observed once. CDR3 coding DNA: TGTGCCAGCCTACGACAGGGGGTATATACTGAAGCTTTCTTT. Its protein product is CASLRQGVYTEAFF. The gene calls are TRBV28 and TRBJ1-1; 9 nucleotides line up with TRBD1. V lost 8 bases, J lost 5 bases, and 9 bases stayed unmatched. Germline CDR1 is MDHEN and CDR2 is SYDVKM. The CDR3 covers 14 residues.

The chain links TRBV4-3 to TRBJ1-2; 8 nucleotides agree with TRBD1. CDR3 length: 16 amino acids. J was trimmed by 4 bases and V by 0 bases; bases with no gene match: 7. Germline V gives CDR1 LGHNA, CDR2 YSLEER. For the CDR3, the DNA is TGCGCCAGCAGCCAAGAACGGACAGGGCATGGCTATGGCTACACCTTC. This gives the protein CASSQERTGHGYGYTF.

The CDR3 sequence is CAGSQGSNQPQHF. In DNA form, the CDR3 reads TGTGCCGGGTCCCAGGGTAGCAATCAGCCCCAGCATTTT. The rearrangement uses TRBV19 and TRBJ1-5; maybe TRBD1 (5 bases). The length of the CDR3 is 13 residues. Germline CDR1 and CDR2: LNHDA and SQIVND (reference sequence). With 11 bases removed from V and 0 bases from J, the gap between germline ends came to 11 bases.

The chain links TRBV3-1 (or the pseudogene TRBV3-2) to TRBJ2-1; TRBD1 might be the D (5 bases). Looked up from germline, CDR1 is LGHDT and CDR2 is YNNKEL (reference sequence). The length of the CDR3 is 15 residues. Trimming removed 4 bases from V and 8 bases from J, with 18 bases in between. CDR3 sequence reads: CASSLQTTVVDEQFF. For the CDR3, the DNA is TGTGCCAGCAGCCTTCAGACGACAGTTGTAGATGAGCAGTTCTTC.

This chain's CDR3 is CASSSTSHGDQPQHF. DNA of the CDR3: TGTGCCAGCAGTAGTACCTCCCACGGGGATCAGCCCCAGCATTTT. The rearrangement joins TRBV6-1 to TRBJ1-5, with D unclear. CDR1 and CDR2 from the germline V gene are MNHNS and SASEGT. The CDR3 consists of 15 residues. Trimming took 5 bases from V and 5 from J, leaving 16 bases between them.

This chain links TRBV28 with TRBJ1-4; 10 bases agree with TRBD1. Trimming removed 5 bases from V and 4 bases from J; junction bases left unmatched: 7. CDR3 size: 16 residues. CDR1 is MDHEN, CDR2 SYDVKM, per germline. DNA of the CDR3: TGTGCCAGCAGTACTGACAGGGGGCAGGTTAATGAAAAACTGTTTTTT. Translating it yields CASSTDRGQVNEKLFF. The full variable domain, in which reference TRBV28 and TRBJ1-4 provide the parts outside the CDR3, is DVKVTQSSRYLVKRTGEKVFLECVQDMDHENMFWYRQDPGLGLRLIYFSYDVKMKEKGDIPEGYSVSREKKERFSLILESASTNQTSMYLCASSTDRGQVNEKLFFGSGTQLSVL.

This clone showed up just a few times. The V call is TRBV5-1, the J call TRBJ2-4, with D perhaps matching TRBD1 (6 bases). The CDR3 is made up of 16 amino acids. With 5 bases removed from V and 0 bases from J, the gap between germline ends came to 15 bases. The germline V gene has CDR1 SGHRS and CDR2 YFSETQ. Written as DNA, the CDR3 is TGCGCCAGCAGGGGGGCGGCAGATCTAGCCAAAAACATTCAGTACTTC. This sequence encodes CASRGAADLAKNIQYF.

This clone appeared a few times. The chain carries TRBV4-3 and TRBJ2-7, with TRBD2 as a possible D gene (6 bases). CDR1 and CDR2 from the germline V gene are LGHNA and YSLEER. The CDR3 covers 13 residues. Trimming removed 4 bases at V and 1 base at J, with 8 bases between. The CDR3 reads CASSRSGSYEQYF. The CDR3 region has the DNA TGCGCCAGCAGCCGTAGCGGATCCTACGAGCAGTACTTC.

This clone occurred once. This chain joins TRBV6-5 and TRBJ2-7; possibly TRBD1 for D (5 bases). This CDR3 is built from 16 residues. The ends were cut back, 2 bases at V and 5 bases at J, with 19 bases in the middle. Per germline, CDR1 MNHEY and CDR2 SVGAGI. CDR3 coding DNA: TGTGCCAGCAGTTACCAATCAGGGTTTCAACTCCACGAGCAGTACTTC. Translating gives CASSYQSGFQLHEQYF.

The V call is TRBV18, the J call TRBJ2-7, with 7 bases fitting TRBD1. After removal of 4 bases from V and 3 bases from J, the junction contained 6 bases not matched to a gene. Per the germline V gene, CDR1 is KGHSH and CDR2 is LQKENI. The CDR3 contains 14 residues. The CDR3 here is CASSLLGQYYEQYF. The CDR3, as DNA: TGTGCCAGCTCACTTTTGGGACAGTACTACGAGCAGTACTTC. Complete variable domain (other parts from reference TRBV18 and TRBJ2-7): NAGVMQNPRHLVRRRGQEARLRCSPMKGHSHVYWYRQLPEEGLKFMVYLQKENIIDESGMPKERFSAEFPKEGPSILRIQQVVRGDSAAYFCASSLLGQYYEQYFGPGTRLTVT.

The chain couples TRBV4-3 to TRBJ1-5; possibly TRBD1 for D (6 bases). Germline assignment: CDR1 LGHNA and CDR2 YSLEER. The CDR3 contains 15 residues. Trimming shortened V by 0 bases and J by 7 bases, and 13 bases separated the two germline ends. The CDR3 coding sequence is TGCGCCAGCAGCCAAGACAGGGGAGTCGGACAGCCCCAGCATTTT. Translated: CASSQDRGVGQPQHF.

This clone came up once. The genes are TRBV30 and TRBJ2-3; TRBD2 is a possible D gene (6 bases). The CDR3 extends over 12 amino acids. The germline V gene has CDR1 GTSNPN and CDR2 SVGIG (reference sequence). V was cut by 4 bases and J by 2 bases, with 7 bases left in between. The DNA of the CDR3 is TGTGCCTGGAAGGACTACACAGATACGCAGTATTTT. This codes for CAWKDYTDTQYF.

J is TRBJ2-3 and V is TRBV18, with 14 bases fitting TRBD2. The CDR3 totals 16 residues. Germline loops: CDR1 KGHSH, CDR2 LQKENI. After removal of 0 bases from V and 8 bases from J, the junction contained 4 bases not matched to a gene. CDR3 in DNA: TGTGCCAGCTCACCACCGGGACTAGCGGGAGAAGGTACGCAGTATTTT. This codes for CASSPPGLAGEGTQYF.

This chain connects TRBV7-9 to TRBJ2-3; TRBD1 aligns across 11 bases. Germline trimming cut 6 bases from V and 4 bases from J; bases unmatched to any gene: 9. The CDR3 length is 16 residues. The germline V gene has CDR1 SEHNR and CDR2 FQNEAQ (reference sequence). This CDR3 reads CASRSRTGGLADTQYF. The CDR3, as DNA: TGTGCCAGCAGGTCCCGGACAGGGGGCTTGGCAGATACGCAGTATTTT. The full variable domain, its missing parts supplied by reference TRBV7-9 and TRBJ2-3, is DTGVSQNPRHKITKRGQNVTFRCDPISEHNRLYWYRQTLGQGPEFLTYFQNEAQLEKSRLLSDRFSAERPKGSFSTLEIQRTEQGDSAMYLCASRSRTGGLADTQYFGPGTRLTVL.

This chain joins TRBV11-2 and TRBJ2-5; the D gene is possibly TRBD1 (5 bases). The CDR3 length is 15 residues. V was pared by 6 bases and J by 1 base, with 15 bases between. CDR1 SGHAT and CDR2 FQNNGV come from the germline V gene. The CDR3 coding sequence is TGTGCCAGCAGTGGAGTTGGGGCAATCCAAGAGACCCAGTACTTC. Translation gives CASSGVGAIQETQYF.

The CDR3 region has the DNA TGTGCCAGCAGTTATAGAGGTGCAGGGAGCAATCAGCCCCAGCATTTT. This sequence encodes CASSYRGAGSNQPQHF. The rearrangement links TRBV6-2 or TRBV6-3 to TRBJ1-5; a weak D match, TRBD1 (5 bases). The CDR3 has 16 amino acids. Looked up from germline, CDR1 is MNHEY and CDR2 is SVGEGT. V lost 3 bases and J 1 base, leaving 13 bases between the germline ends.

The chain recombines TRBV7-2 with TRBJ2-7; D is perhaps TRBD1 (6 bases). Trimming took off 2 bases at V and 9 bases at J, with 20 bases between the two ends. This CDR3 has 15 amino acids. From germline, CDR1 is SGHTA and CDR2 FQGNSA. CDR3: CASSLNKGRGAGQYF. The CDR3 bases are TGTGCCAGCAGCTTAAATAAGGGCAGGGGCGCAGGGCAGTACTTC.

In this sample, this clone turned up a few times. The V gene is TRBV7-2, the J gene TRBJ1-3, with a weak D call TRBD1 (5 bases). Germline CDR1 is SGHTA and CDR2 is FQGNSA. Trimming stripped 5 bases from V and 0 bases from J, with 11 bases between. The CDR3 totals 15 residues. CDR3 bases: TGTGCCAGCAGCCCAGGTGGGGCCTCTGGAAACACCATATATTTT. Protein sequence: CASSPGGASGNTIYF.

DNA for the CDR3: TGTGCCAGCAGCACCTCAGGGGGCTTAGACACCATATATTTT. Its protein is CASSTSGGLDTIYF. This chain connects TRBV7-9 to TRBJ1-3; TRBD1 aligns across 8 bases. The J segment lost 8 bases and the V segment lost 5 bases, leaving 8 bases of the junction unmatched. Germline assignment: CDR1 SEHNR and CDR2 FQNEAQ (reference sequence). CDR3 length: 14 residues.

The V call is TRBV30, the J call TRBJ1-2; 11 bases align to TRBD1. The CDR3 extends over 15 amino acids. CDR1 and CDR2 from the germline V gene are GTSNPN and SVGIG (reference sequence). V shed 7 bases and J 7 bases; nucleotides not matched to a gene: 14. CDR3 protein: CALTLMGQGVRGYTF. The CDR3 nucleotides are TGTGCCTTGACCTTAATGGGACAGGGGGTTCGTGGCTACACCTTC.

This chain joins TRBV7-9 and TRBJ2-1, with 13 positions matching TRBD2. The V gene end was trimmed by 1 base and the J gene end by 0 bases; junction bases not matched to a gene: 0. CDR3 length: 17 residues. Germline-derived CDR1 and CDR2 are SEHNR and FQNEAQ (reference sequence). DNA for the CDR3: TGTGCCAGCAGCTTAGGGACTAGCGGGAGCTCCTACAATGAGCAGTTCTTC. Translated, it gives CASSLGTSGSSYNEQFF.

In DNA form, the CDR3 reads TGCGCCAGCAGCCAAGATGGGGGGGGGCCCCAGCATTTT. It codes for CASSQDGGGPQHF. The chain is built from TRBV4-3 and TRBJ1-5; possible D gene TRBD1, 5 bases. The CDR3 totals 13 residues. V was trimmed by 0 bases and J by 9 bases, leaving 9 bases between them. Germline V gene sequence: CDR1 LGHNA, CDR2 YSLEER.

The chain's CDR3 is CAWSGQGFTEAFF. CDR3 DNA sequence: TGTGCCTGGAGTGGTCAGGGCTTCACTGAAGCTTTCTTT. The J gene is TRBJ1-1, the V gene TRBV30; D perhaps matches TRBD1 (5 bases). CDR3 length: 13 residues. Germline V gives CDR1 GTSNPN, CDR2 SVGIG (reference sequence). V lost 1 base and J 4 bases, leaving 10 bases between the germline ends. Filled out from reference TRBV30 and TRBJ1-1, the complete variable domain reads SQTIHQWPATLVQPVGSPLSLECTVEGTSNPNLYWYRQAAGRGLQLLFYSVGIGQISSEVPQNLSASRPQDRQFILSSKKLLLSDSGFYLCAWSGQGFTEAFFGQGTRLTVV.